This TCR beta chain was sequenced in a study of a mutant IDH1 vaccine in newly diagnosed glioma. Per germline, CDR1 ENHRY and CDR2 SYGVKD. This CDR3 is built from 15 residues. V lost 2 bases and J lost 3; bases outside the gene matches: 0. Time point of the sample: baseline, week 1 (first vaccination visit). Treatment here: pre-vaccination baseline after standard-of-care therapy. The protocol was immunoSEQ multiplex PCR, while the TCRdb copy is restricted to in-frame clones and leaves out a portion. Among 30,000 or so clones, about nine tenths were seen once, and the ten largest hold around 4.8%. The specimen was PBMCs, collected from a glioma patient treated with radiotherapy, temozolomide or both. The V gene is TRBV10-3, the J gene TRBJ2-3, with TRBD2 identical over 12 bases. The TCR was taken from a middle-aged woman with glioma. The CDR3 protein is CAISEGLAGTDTQYF. The CDR3, as DNA: TGTGCCATCAGTGAGGGACTAGCGGGAACAGATACGCAGTATTTT.